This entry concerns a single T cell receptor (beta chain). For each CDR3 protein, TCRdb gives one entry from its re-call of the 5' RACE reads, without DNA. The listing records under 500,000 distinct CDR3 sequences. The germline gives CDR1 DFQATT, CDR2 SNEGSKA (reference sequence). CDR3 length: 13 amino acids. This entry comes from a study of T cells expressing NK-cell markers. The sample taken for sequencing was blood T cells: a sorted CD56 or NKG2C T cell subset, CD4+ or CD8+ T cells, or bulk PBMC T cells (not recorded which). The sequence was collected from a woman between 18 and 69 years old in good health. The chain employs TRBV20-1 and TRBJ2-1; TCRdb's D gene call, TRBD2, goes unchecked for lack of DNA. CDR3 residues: CSARPRLYNEQFF.